A single sample is the source of the 27 T cell receptor beta chains below, sequenced in a study of blood T cell repertoires in COVID-19. Clones were read by immunoSEQ multiplex PCR, and TCRdb kept only the in-frame ones, dropping some. The repertoire has some 53,000 clones, 90% of them found once; the top ten carry roughly 3%. Specimen: peripheral blood. These receptor sequences come from a human donor in a cohort sampled during active COVID-19.

The chain is built from TRBV5-4 and TRBJ2-7; perhaps TRBD1 as D (6 bases). The CDR3 length is 13 residues. Looked up from germline, CDR1 is SGHNT and CDR2 is YYREEE (reference sequence). V gave up 5 bases and J gave up 6 bases, with 15 bases separating them. Here the CDR3 DNA reads TGTGCCAGCAGTTCATACAGGGTCGGCGAGCAGTACTTC. Translated, it gives CASSSYRVGEQYF.

This clone was detected a few times. V gene TRBV5-1 combines with J gene TRBJ2-7; 9 bases line up with TRBD1. This CDR3 has 14 amino acids. Losses at the gene ends were 6 bases for V and 3 bases for J; bases not matched to a gene: 7. Germline CDR1 SGHRS, CDR2 YFSETQ. The CDR3 region has the DNA TGCGCCAGCACCCCGGGACAGGGTATCTACGAGCAGTACTTC. Its translation: CASTPGQGIYEQYF.

The CDR3 spells CASSPGGGGGQPQHF. CDR3 DNA: TGTGCCAGCAGTCCCGGAGGGGGAGGGGGTCAGCCCCAGCATTTT. This rearrangement joins TRBV28 to TRBJ1-5; TRBD1 is a possible D gene (6 bases). V was trimmed by 5 bases and J by 6 bases, leaving 17 bases between them. The CDR3 runs 15 residues. Germline loops: CDR1 MDHEN, CDR2 SYDVKM.

The count of this clone is one. The V gene is TRBV6-6, the J gene TRBJ2-3; 9 positions agree with TRBD1. Looked up from germline, CDR1 is MNHNY and CDR2 is SVGAGI (reference sequence). Trimming cost V 6 bases and J 2 bases; bases outside gene matches: 3. This CDR3 region has 14 residues. In DNA form, the CDR3 reads TGTGCCAGCAGCCGGGACAGGGACACAGATACGCAGTATTTT. It yields the protein CASSRDRDTDTQYF.

The V gene is TRBV18, the J gene TRBJ1-2, with 9 bases identical to TRBD1. Germline CDR1 reads KGHSH; CDR2 reads LQKENI. The V gene end was trimmed by 3 bases and the J gene end by 4 bases; junction bases not matched to a gene: 6. This CDR3 region has 15 residues. The CDR3 sequence is CASSPVGGQGYGYTF. In nucleotides, the CDR3 is TGTGCCAGCTCACCGGTCGGGGGACAGGGCTATGGCTACACCTTC.

The rearrangement joins TRBV11-2 to TRBJ2-7, with D perhaps matching TRBD1 (5 bases). CDR3 size: 17 residues. Between the trimmed V and J ends, which lost 4 bases and 4 bases, there was a span of 23 bases. The germline CDR1 and CDR2 sequences are SGHAT and FQNNGV. For the CDR3, the DNA is TGTGCCAGCAGCTCTCAGCGTGGGGTATTGGGGCTATACGAGCAGTACTTC. Residues: CASSSQRGVLGLYEQYF.

The chain has TRBV6-1 and TRBJ2-7, with D perhaps TRBD1 (5 bases). With 2 bases removed from V and 2 bases from J, the gap between germline ends came to 16 bases. Per germline, CDR1 MNHNS and CDR2 SASEGT. This CDR3 is 16 amino acids long. CDR3 protein: CASSESVGARTYEQYF. CDR3 DNA: TGTGCCAGCAGTGAAAGCGTAGGGGCAAGGACCTACGAGCAGTACTTC.

The chain is built from TRBV9 and TRBJ1-2; 9 bases line up with TRBD1. The CDR3 contains 16 residues. V lost 0 bases and J lost 1; bases outside the gene matches: 4. Per the germline V gene, CDR1 is SGDLS and CDR2 is YYNGEE. CDR3 nucleotide sequence: TGTGCCAGCAGCGTAGGGACAGGGGCGAATAACTATGGCTACACCTTC. Translated: CASSVGTGANNYGYTF.

The rearrangement uses TRBV28 and TRBJ2-1; 8 nucleotides agree with TRBD2. From germline, CDR1 is MDHEN and CDR2 SYDVKM. Losses at the gene ends were 4 bases for V and 8 bases for J; bases not matched to a gene: 13. This CDR3 has 16 amino acids. The CDR3 DNA follows: TGTGCCAGCAGTTCCGGGGGGGCAGGGCTGAGAGATGAGCAGTTCTTC. This translates into CASSSGGAGLRDEQFF. Combining the CDR3 with reference TRBV28 and TRBJ2-1 gives the whole variable domain DVKVTQSSRYLVKRTGEKVFLECVQDMDHENMFWYRQDPGLGLRLIYFSYDVKMKEKGDIPEGYSVSREKKERFSLILESASTNQTSMYLCASSSGGAGLRDEQFFGPGTRLTVL.

The J gene is TRBJ1-1, the V gene TRBV7-6; 7 bases agree with TRBD1. Trimming cost V 5 bases and J 5 bases; bases outside gene matches: 14. The CDR3 sequence is 16 residues long. Germline lookup yields CDR1 SGHVS and CDR2 FNYEAQ. CDR3 coding DNA: TGTGCCAGCAGCGCGAGACAGGGAGTGACGAATACTGAAGCTTTCTTT. Translation gives CASSARQGVTNTEAFF.

The rearrangement joins TRBV11-2 to TRBJ2-1; TRBD2 matches 9 bases. Germline assignment: CDR1 SGHAT and CDR2 FQNNGV. There are 18 residues in the CDR3. V was clipped by 4 bases and J by 0 bases; unmatched bases: 10. This chain's CDR3 is CASSSRRVAGASYNEQFF. The CDR3 region has the DNA TGTGCCAGCAGCTCCCGGAGGGTAGCGGGAGCCTCCTACAATGAGCAGTTCTTC.

This chain connects TRBV5-6 to TRBJ2-7, with D perhaps TRBD2 (6 bases). Germline lookup yields CDR1 SGHDT and CDR2 YYEEEE. The V end was cut by 0 bases, the J end by 5 bases, with 15 bases between. The CDR3 consists of 15 residues. The CDR3 region is CASSLVGRGGNEQYF. The CDR3 DNA follows: TGTGCCAGCAGCTTGGTGGGCCGGGGCGGGAACGAGCAGTACTTC.

The chain uses TRBV3-1 (or the pseudogene TRBV3-2) and TRBJ2-5; 9 positions agree with TRBD1. V shed 4 bases and J 5 bases; nucleotides not matched to a gene: 5. The CDR3 extends over 14 amino acids. Germline V gene sequence: CDR1 LGHDT, CDR2 YNNKEL (reference sequence). The chain's CDR3 is CASSRTGGWETQYF. Here the CDR3 DNA reads TGTGCCAGCAGCCGTACAGGGGGCTGGGAGACCCAGTACTTC.

This chain links TRBV5-4 with TRBJ2-7; 10 bases are shared with TRBD1. The CDR3 runs 15 residues. V was pared by 2 bases and J by 5 bases, with 7 bases of the junction left unmatched. CDR1 and CDR2 (germline): SGHNT, YYREEE (reference sequence). CDR3 bases: TGTGCCAGCAGCTTCCCCCCGGGACAGGGGAACGAGCAGTACTTC. It encodes CASSFPPGQGNEQYF.

The gene calls are TRBV18 and TRBJ1-4, with 11 bases fitting TRBD1. CDR1 and CDR2 (germline): KGHSH, LQKENI. CDR3 size: 14 residues. V trimming: 6 bases; J trimming: 8 bases; junction bases outside the gene matches: 5. The CDR3 loop reads CASSLDRGREKLFF. CDR3 DNA sequence: TGTGCCAGCTCCCTGGACAGGGGGCGGGAAAAACTGTTTTTT.

This chain links TRBV28 with TRBJ1-3, with 9 bases matching TRBD1. The CDR3 sequence is 14 residues long. V lost 6 bases and J lost 3; bases outside the gene matches: 3. Germline V gene lookup returns CDR1 MDHEN and CDR2 SYDVKM. Written as DNA, the CDR3 is TGTGCCAGCAGCCCGGGACAGGGTGGAAACACCATATATTTT. As protein: CASSPGQGGNTIYF. The full variable domain, with the rest looked up from reference TRBV28 and TRBJ1-3, is DVKVTQSSRYLVKRTGEKVFLECVQDMDHENMFWYRQDPGLGLRLIYFSYDVKMKEKGDIPEGYSVSREKKERFSLILESASTNQTSMYLCASSPGQGGNTIYFGEGSWLTVV.

The CDR3 DNA follows: TGTGCCAGCAGCCAAGAAGCGGGACAAACGACTAGCACAGATACGCAGTATTTT. Its translation is CASSQEAGQTTSTDTQYF. The V and J genes are TRBV4-2 and TRBJ2-3; tentatively, D is TRBD2 (7 bases). Germline V lookup: CDR1 LGHNA, CDR2 YNFKEQ. V gave up 0 bases and J gave up 0 bases, with 16 bases separating them. CDR3 length: 18 residues.

This rearrangement joins TRBV18 to TRBJ2-2, with TRBD2 matching over 14 bases. CDR3 length: 16 residues. Per the germline V gene, CDR1 is KGHSH and CDR2 is LQKENI. J was trimmed by 6 bases and V by 3 bases; bases with no gene match: 3. The CDR3 region is CASSPGLAGAAGELFF. The CDR3 DNA is TGTGCCAGCTCACCGGGACTAGCGGGAGCGGCCGGGGAGCTGTTTTTT.

The V and J genes are TRBV30 and TRBJ2-7, with no clear D. The CDR3 consists of 12 residues. V gave up 2 bases and J gave up 5 bases, with 10 bases separating them. Germline V lookup: CDR1 GTSNPN, CDR2 SVGIG (reference sequence). The CDR3 is CAWSTGSHEQYF. In DNA, the CDR3 is TGTGCCTGGAGTACCGGGTCCCACGAGCAGTACTTC.

The rearrangement uses TRBV11-2 and TRBJ2-1; D ambiguous. The ends were cut back, 1 base at V and 0 bases at J, with 7 bases in the middle. In germline, CDR1 is SGHAT, CDR2 FQNNGV. The CDR3 runs 15 residues. DNA of the CDR3: TGTGCCAGCAGCTTAGGCCCGAGCTCCTACAATGAGCAGTTCTTC. This encodes CASSLGPSSYNEQFF.

The rearrangement joins TRBV29-1 to TRBJ1-5; D is ambiguous. V dropped 4 bases and J dropped 0 bases, with 4 bases sitting between them. Germline loops: CDR1 SQVTM, CDR2 ANQGSEA. CDR3 size: 12 residues. The CDR3 DNA follows: TGCAGCGTTGGCGATAGCAATCAGCCCCAGCATTTT. Translation: CSVGDSNQPQHF.

The CDR3 here is CAISEGQVSTYEQYF. CDR3 nucleotide sequence: TGTGCCATCAGTGAAGGACAGGTCTCTACCTACGAGCAGTACTTC. The gene calls are TRBV10-3 and TRBJ2-7; TRBD1 agrees at 7 bases. CDR1 is ENHRY, CDR2 SYGVKD, per germline. Unmatched junction bases numbered 7, after V lost 3 bases and J lost 2 bases. The CDR3 contains 15 residues.

The rearrangement joins TRBV5-6 to TRBJ2-3; possibly TRBD2 for D (6 bases). Germline loops: CDR1 SGHDT, CDR2 YYEEEE. Trimming took off 4 bases at V and 9 bases at J, with 24 bases between the two ends. The CDR3 runs 16 residues. The CDR3 here is CASSPGELPFRGTQYF. The CDR3 bases are TGTGCCAGCAGCCCAGGAGAATTACCCTTCCGGGGGACGCAGTATTTT. The entire variable domain, with the rest obtained from reference TRBV5-6 and TRBJ2-3, is as follows: DAGVTQSPTHLIKTRGQQVTLRCSPKSGHDTVSWYQQALGQGPQFIFQYYEEEERQRGNFPDRFSGHQFPNYSSELNVNALLLGDSALYLCASSPGELPFRGTQYFGPGTRLTVL.

The chain has TRBV6-1 and TRBJ1-1; D call uncertain. Trimming left V 2 bases short and J 1 base short, with 5 bases between. Per the germline V gene, CDR1 is MNHNS and CDR2 is SASEGT. The CDR3 loop spans 13 amino acids. DNA for the CDR3: TGTGCCAGCAGTGAACCGGGGAACACTGAAGCTTTCTTT. Translated, it gives CASSEPGNTEAFF.

This chain connects TRBV5-1 to TRBJ2-2, with D perhaps matching TRBD1 (5 bases). Trimming pared 0 bases from V and 0 bases from J, leaving 12 bases between. Germline loops: CDR1 SGHRS, CDR2 YFSETQ. This CDR3 has 17 residues. CDR3: CASSLVRGSTNTGELFF. The CDR3 nucleotides read TGCGCCAGCAGCTTGGTAAGGGGTAGTACGAACACCGGGGAGCTGTTTTTT.

This chain links TRBV20-1 with TRBJ2-4; D is unresolved. Germline V gene lookup returns CDR1 DFQATT and CDR2 SNEGSKA (reference sequence). This CDR3 has 15 amino acids. V was clipped by 3 bases and J by 6 bases, with 18 bases between them. CDR3 coding DNA: TGCAGTGCTAGTAGCAACCGCCTTGGGCGAAACATTCAGTACTTC. Amino acid sequence: CSASSNRLGRNIQYF.

The chain uses TRBV7-8 and TRBJ2-3; D possibly corresponds to TRBD2 (6 bases). This CDR3 contains 16 residues. The germline V and J ends were trimmed by 5 bases and 0 bases, with 15 bases remaining between them. From germline, CDR1 is SGHVS and CDR2 FQNEAQ. CDR3 sequence: CASSPQRVTSTDTQYF. The CDR3, as DNA: TGTGCCAGCAGCCCTCAGCGGGTTACTAGCACAGATACGCAGTATTTT.